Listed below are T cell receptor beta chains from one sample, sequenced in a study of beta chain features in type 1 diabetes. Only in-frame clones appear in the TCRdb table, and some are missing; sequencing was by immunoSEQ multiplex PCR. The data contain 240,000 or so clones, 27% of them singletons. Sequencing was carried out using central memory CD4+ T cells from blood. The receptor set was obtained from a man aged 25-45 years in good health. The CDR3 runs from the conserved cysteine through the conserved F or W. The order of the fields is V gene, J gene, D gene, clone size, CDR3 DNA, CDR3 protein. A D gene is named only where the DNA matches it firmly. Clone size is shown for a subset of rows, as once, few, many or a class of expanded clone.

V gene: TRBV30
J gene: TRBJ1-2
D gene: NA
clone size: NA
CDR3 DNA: TGTGCCTGGCCTGCACCGGGCGGCTACACCTTC
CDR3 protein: CAWPAPGGYTF

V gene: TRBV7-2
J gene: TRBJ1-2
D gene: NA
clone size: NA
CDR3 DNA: TGTGCCAGCAGCGCCGGGAACGCCCTCGACTATGGCTACACCTTC
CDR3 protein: CASSAGNALDYGYTF

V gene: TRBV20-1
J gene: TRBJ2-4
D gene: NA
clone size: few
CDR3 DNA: TGCAGTGTGGATGCCAAAAACATTCAGTACTTC
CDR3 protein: CSVDAKNIQYF

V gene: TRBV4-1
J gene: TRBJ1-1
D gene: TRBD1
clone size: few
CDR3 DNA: TGCGCCAGCAGCCAAGCGGGAGGACGCGGGACAGGGATAACTGAAGCTTTCTTT
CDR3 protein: CASSQAGGRGTGITEAFF

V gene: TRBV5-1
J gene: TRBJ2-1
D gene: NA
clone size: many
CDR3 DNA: TGCGCCAGCAGCTCCTTTGGGAATGAGCAGTTCTTC
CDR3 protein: CASSSFGNEQFF

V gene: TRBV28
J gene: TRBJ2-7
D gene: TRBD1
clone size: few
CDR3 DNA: TGTGCCAGCAGAAGGACAGGATACGAGCAGTACTTC
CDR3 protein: CASRRTGYEQYF

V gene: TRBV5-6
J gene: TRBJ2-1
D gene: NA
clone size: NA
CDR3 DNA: TGTGCCAGCAGCTTGGTCAGGGTCCACCACAATGAGCAGTTCTTC
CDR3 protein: CASSLVRVHHNEQFF

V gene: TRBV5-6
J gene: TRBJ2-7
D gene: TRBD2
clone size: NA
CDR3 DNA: TGTGCCAGCAGCTTGGGGTATTCCGGCGGGAGCTACGAGCAGTACTTC
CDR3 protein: CASSLGYSGGSYEQYF

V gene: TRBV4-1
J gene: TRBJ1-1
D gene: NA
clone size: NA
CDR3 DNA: TGCGCCAGCAGCCACCTCGGACAGAACACTGAAGCTTTCTTT
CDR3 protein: CASSHLGQNTEAFF

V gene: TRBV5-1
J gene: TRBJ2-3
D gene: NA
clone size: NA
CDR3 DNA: TGCGCCAGCAGCTCGGGACACCGCACAGATACGCAGTATTTT
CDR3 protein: CASSSGHRTDTQYF

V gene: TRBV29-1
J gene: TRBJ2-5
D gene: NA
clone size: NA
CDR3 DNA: TGCAGCGACCATGACAGACAAGAGACCCAGTACTTC
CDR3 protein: CSDHDRQETQYF

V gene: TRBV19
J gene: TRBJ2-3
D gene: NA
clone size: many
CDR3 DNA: TGTGCCAGTAGTATACAGGGCACAGATACGCAGTATTTT
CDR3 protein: CASSIQGTDTQYF

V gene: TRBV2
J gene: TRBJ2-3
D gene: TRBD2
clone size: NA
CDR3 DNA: TGTGCCAGCAGTGGGAGCGGGGGGGCACCAGATACGCAGTATTTT
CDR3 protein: CASSGSGGAPDTQYF

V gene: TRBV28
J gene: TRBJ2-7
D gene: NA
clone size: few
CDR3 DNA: TGTGCCAGCAGTTTAGCGGTTAGGCCCCAACGCGGGGAGCAGTACTTC
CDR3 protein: CASSLAVRPQRGEQYF

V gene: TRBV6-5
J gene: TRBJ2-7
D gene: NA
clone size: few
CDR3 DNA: TGTGCCAGCAGCCAAGGGACGGGATCCTACGAGCAGTACTTC
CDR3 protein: CASSQGTGSYEQYF

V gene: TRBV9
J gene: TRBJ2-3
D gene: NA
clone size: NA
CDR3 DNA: TGTGCCAGCAGCGTAGCCGGCCGGACAGATACGCAGTATTTT
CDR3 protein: CASSVAGRTDTQYF

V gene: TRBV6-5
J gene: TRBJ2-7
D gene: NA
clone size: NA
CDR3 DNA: TGTGCCAGCAGACCCAGAGCGGGTGGACCGCTGGAGCAGTACTTC
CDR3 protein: CASRPRAGGPLEQYF

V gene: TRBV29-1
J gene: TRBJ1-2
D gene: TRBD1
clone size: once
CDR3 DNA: TGCAGCGTTGGACAGGGCCTGAACTATGGCTACACCTTC
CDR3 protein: CSVGQGLNYGYTF

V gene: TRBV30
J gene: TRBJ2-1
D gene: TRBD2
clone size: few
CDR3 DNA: TGTGCCTGGAACACGGGACTAGCGGGCGGTGAGCAGTTCTTC
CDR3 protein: CAWNTGLAGGEQFF

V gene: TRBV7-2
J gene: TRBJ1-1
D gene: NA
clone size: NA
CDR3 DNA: TGTGCCAGCAGCTCAAAGAGGTCAGTTAACACTGAAGCTTTCTTT
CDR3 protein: CASSSKRSVNTEAFF

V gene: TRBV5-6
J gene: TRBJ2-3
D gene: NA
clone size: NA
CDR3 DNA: TGTGCCAGCAGCTTTGAAGATACGCAGTATTTT
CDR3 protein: CASSFEDTQYF

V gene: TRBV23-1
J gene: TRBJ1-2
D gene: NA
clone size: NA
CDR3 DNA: TGCGCCAGCAGTCAATCGAAGGGACACAACTATGGCTACACCTTC
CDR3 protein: CASSQSKGHNYGYTF

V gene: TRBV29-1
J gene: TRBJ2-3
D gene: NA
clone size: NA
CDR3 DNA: TGCAGCGTTCCCGGGACACTAGATACGCAGTATTTT
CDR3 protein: CSVPGTLDTQYF

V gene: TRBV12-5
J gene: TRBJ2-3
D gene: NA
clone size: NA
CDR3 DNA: TGTGCTAGTGGAATAATGGAGGATACGCAGTATTTT
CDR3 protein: CASGIMEDTQYF

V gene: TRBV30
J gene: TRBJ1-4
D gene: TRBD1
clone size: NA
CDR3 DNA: TGTGCCTCCCACCGGGACAGTCAAGAAAAACTGTTTTTT
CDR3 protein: CASHRDSQEKLFF

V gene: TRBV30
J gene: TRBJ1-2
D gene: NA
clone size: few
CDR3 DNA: TGTGCCTGGAGTACGAATAACTATGGCTACACCTTC
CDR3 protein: CAWSTNNYGYTF

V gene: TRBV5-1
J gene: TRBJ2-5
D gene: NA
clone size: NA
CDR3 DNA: TGCGCCAGCAAATCATTGGGGCAGGAGACCCAGTACTTC
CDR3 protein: CASKSLGQETQYF

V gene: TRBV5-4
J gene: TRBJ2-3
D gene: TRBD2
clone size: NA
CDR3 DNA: TGTGCCAGCAGCCCCCGGACTAGCGGGGCGGGTGTAGATACGCAGTATTTT
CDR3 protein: CASSPRTSGAGVDTQYF

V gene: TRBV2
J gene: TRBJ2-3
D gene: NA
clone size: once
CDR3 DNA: TGTGCCAGCAGTGAAGCAGTTCACACAGATACGCAGTATTTT
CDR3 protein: CASSEAVHTDTQYF

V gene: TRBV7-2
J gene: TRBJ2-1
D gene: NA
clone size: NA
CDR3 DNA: TGTGCCAGCAGTTTCGACAGGAGCTCCTACAATGAGCAGTTCTTC
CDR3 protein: CASSFDRSSYNEQFF

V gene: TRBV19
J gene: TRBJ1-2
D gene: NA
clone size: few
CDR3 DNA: TGTGCCAGTAGTCCCGGGATCGCTAACTATGGCTACACCTTC
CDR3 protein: CASSPGIANYGYTF

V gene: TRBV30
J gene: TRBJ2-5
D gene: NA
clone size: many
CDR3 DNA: TGTGCCTGGAGTCGGGACCCAGAGACCCAGTACTTC
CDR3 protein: CAWSRDPETQYF

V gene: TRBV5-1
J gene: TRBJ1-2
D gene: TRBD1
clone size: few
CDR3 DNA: TGCGCCAGCAGCGAGGGACAGGGTTCGGGCTACACCTTC
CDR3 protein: CASSEGQGSGYTF

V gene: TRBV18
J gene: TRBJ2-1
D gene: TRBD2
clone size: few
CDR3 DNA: TGTGCCAGCTCACCGGCTACTAGCGGCTACAATGAGCAGTTCTTC
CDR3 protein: CASSPATSGYNEQFF